These T cell receptor beta chains were read from a single sample in a study of early T cells in non-severe SARS-CoV-2 infection. TCRdb redid the calling of the 5' RACE reads with MiXCR, one entry per CDR3 protein. The sample yields fewer than 80,000 distinct CDR3 sequences, roughly 4.9% seen once. Sample: whole blood, taken at baseline. These receptors were collected from an adult who was a healthcare worker with PCR-confirmed SARS-CoV-2 infection or an uninfected control (not recorded which). The donor label of this sample is uncertain. CDR3s include the opening cysteine and the closing phenylalanine or tryptophan. Each record gives: J gene, D gene, V gene, clone size, CDR3 DNA, CDR3 protein. D genes are given only for firm matches. Size tells how often a clone was seen (once, few, many) or the class of an expanded clone, and some rows leave it out.

J gene: TRBJ2-3; D gene: .; V gene: TRBV10-1; clone size: few; CDR3 DNA: TGCGCCAGCAGTGAGTCTCCGGGGCATACGCAGTATTTT; CDR3 protein: CASSESPGHTQYF
J gene: TRBJ2-4; D gene: .; V gene: TRBV12-3/TRBV12-4; clone size: many; CDR3 DNA: TGTGCCAGCAGAGTTAGGGGCATAGCCAAAAACATTCAGTACTTC; CDR3 protein: CASRVRGIAKNIQYF
J gene: TRBJ1-2; D gene: .; V gene: TRBV28; clone size: .; CDR3 DNA: TGTGCCAGCAGTTTGCCCAGCGGCTATGGCTACACCTTC; CDR3 protein: CASSLPSGYGYTF
J gene: TRBJ1-2; D gene: .; V gene: TRBV6-5; clone size: many; CDR3 DNA: TGTGCCAGCAGGTTTGGGGACACCTATAACTATGGCTACACCTTC; CDR3 protein: CASRFGDTYNYGYTF
J gene: TRBJ2-6; D gene: .; V gene: TRBV15; clone size: few; CDR3 DNA: TGTGCCACCAGCAGAGTAGGCCTCTCTGGGGCCAACGTCCTGACTTTC; CDR3 protein: CATSRVGLSGANVLTF
J gene: TRBJ2-2; D gene: TRBD2; V gene: TRBV6-1; clone size: few; CDR3 DNA: TGTGCCAGCCGCTTAGCGGGGGTTGTTGAGCTGTTTTTT; CDR3 protein: CASRLAGVVELFF
J gene: TRBJ2-7; D gene: .; V gene: TRBV4-3; clone size: .; CDR3 DNA: TGCGCCAGCAGCCAAGAGTTCCAGGGAAGATCCTACGAGCAGTACTTC; CDR3 protein: CASSQEFQGRSYEQYF
J gene: TRBJ1-6; D gene: .; V gene: TRBV7-8; clone size: .; CDR3 DNA: TGTGCCAGCAGCTTAGTTACAGGACAAAAAAGCTCCTATAATTCACCCCTCCACTTT; CDR3 protein: CASSLVTGQKSSYNSPLHF
J gene: TRBJ1-2; D gene: .; V gene: TRBV5-6; clone size: many; CDR3 DNA: TGTGCCAGCAGCTTGGTGGCTAACTATGGCTACACCTTC; CDR3 protein: CASSLVANYGYTF
J gene: TRBJ1-5; D gene: .; V gene: TRBV12-3/TRBV12-4; clone size: few; CDR3 DNA: TGTGCCAGCAGCCCCAACTCCAATCAGCCCCAGCATTTT; CDR3 protein: CASSPNSNQPQHF
J gene: TRBJ2-3; D gene: .; V gene: TRBV24-1; clone size: .; CDR3 DNA: TGTGCCACCAGTGATAGGGGCGACTCCCTACCCACAGATACGCAGTATTTT; CDR3 protein: CATSDRGDSLPTDTQYF
J gene: TRBJ2-3; D gene: .; V gene: TRBV27; clone size: .; CDR3 DNA: TGTGCCAGCAGTTTCGCGGCCAGCACAGATACGCAGTATTTT; CDR3 protein: CASSFAASTDTQYF
J gene: TRBJ2-1; D gene: TRBD1; V gene: TRBV28; clone size: many; CDR3 DNA: TGTGCCAGCAGACGACAGGGGGTGAATGAGCAGTTCTTC; CDR3 protein: CASRRQGVNEQFF
J gene: TRBJ2-3; D gene: .; V gene: TRBV20-1; clone size: .; CDR3 DNA: TGCAGTGCTAGAGATCAGCGGCAGTTCACAGATACGCAGTATTTT; CDR3 protein: CSARDQRQFTDTQYF
J gene: TRBJ2-3; D gene: TRBD1; V gene: TRBV7-9; clone size: .; CDR3 DNA: TGTGCCAGCAGCTGGACAGGGCAGGAAGATACGCAGTATTTT; CDR3 protein: CASSWTGQEDTQYF
J gene: TRBJ2-7; D gene: .; V gene: TRBV6-5; clone size: few; CDR3 DNA: TGTGCCAGCAGCCCTTTCGACACCGCCGGGAAGTACTTC; CDR3 protein: CASSPFDTAGKYF
J gene: TRBJ1-5; D gene: TRBD1; V gene: TRBV7-9; clone size: many; CDR3 DNA: TGTGCCATTGGGACAGGGGATCAGCCCCAGCATTTT; CDR3 protein: CAIGTGDQPQHF
J gene: TRBJ1-1; D gene: TRBD1; V gene: TRBV4-2; clone size: many; CDR3 DNA: TGTGCCAGCAGCCAACCTACAGGGGTGACTGAAGCTTTCTTT; CDR3 protein: CASSQPTGVTEAFF
J gene: TRBJ1-4; D gene: .; V gene: TRBV7-2; clone size: .; CDR3 DNA: TGTGCCAGCAGCTACTACAGGACAACTAATGAAAAACTGTTTTTT; CDR3 protein: CASSYYRTTNEKLFF
J gene: TRBJ2-7; D gene: TRBD2; V gene: TRBV28; clone size: few; CDR3 DNA: TGTGCCAGCACTTCCTCGCGGGGGGCGGTTACCTACGAGCAGTACTTC; CDR3 protein: CASTSSRGAVTYEQYF